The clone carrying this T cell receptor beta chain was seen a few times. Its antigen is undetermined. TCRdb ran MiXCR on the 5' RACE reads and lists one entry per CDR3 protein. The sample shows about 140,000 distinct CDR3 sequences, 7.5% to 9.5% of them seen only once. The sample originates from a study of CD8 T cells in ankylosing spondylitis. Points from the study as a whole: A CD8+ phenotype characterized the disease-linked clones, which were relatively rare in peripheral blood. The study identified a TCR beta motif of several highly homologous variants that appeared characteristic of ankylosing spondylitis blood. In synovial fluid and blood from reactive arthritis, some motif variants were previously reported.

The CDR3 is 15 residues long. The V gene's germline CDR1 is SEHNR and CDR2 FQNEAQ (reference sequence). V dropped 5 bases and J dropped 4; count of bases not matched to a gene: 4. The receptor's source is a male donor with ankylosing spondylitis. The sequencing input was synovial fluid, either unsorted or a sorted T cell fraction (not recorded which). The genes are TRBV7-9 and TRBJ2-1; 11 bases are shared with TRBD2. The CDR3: CASSRTSGSYNEQFF. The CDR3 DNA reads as TGTGCCAGCAGCCGGACTAGCGGGTCGTACAATGAGCAGTTCTTC.